The 20 T cell receptor beta chains below were found in one sample sequenced in a study of T cells in Graves' hyperthyroidism and ophthalmopathy. Amplification of TCR beta CDR3 regions was performed using RNA transcripts as template. During a first-round RT-PCR of the TCR CDR3, the HTBI primer set was used. TCRdb ran MiXCR on the multiplex PCR reads and lists one entry per CDR3 protein. This table holds about 540,000 distinct CDR3 sequences, 40% to 55% found once. The specimen sequenced was peripheral blood or thyroid tissue (not recorded which). These receptors came from a woman between 18 and 29 years old with Graves' hyperthyroidism.

In its sample, this clonotype was seen a few times. This chain connects TRBV14 to TRBJ1-2, with no clear D. The CDR3 is 16 residues long. The germline gives CDR1 SGHDN, CDR2 FVKESK. V lost 1 base to trimming and J lost 8 bases, with 20 bases between them. CDR3 nucleotide sequence: TGTGCCAGCAGCCAAGGACATCAATTTTACTTTGGGGGCTACACCTTC. This codes for CASSQGHQFYFGGYTF.

A remark on this clonotype: One end of the junction does not line up with germline, which may come from a read error. The rearrangement uses TRBV7-9 and TRBJ1-5; tentative D call: TRBD1 (5 bases). Germline V gene lookup returns CDR1 SEHNR and CDR2 FQNEAQ (reference sequence). The CDR3 sequence is 15 residues long. CDR3 loop: CASSQEYEGWQPQHF. In DNA form, the CDR3 reads TGCGCCAGCAGCCAAGAGTACGAGGGGTGGCAGCCCCAGCATTTT.

In this sample, this clonotype turned up a few times. The V call is TRBV10-3, the J call TRBJ1-2; a weak D match, TRBD1 (5 bases). Germline CDR1 and CDR2: ENHRY and SYGVKD. Trimming pared 6 bases from V and 4 bases from J, leaving 15 bases between. The CDR3 extends over 14 amino acids. The CDR3 nucleotides read TGTGCCATCAGGAACTCGACAGTGATCTATGGCTACACCTTC. Translating gives CAIRNSTVIYGYTF.

This clonotype was picked up a small number of times. The J gene is TRBJ2-5, the V gene TRBV25-1, with D possibly called TRBD1 or TRBD2 (5 bases each). Germline loops: CDR1 MGHDK, CDR2 SYGVNS. Between the trimmed V and J ends, which lost 0 bases and 1 base, there was a span of 6 bases. This CDR3 is built from 14 residues. CDR3 residues: CASSEYGGQETQYF. Here the CDR3 DNA reads TGTGCCAGCAGTGAATATGGGGGCCAAGAGACCCAGTACTTC.

This clonotype was detected a few times. This chain connects TRBV7-3 to TRBJ2-7; 8 bases are shared with TRBD1. V was clipped by 5 bases and J by 0 bases; unmatched bases: 6. The germline gives CDR1 SGHTA, CDR2 FQGTGA. The CDR3 runs 15 residues. In DNA form, the CDR3 reads TGTGCCAGCAGCGCCGACAGGGGCCCCTCCTACGAGCAGTACTTC. Encoded protein: CASSADRGPSYEQYF.

Points on this clonotype: It may be a read error: a sequence one base away is much more abundant. Since no conserved phenylalanine or tryptophan closes the CDR3, a read error is the likely cause. The V gene is TRBV19, the J gene TRBJ1-6; a possible D gene is TRBD1 (5 bases). Deletions cut 7 bases from V and 12 bases from J, with 16 bases between. The CDR3 loop spans 13 amino acids. Germline V CDR1 and CDR2: LNHDA, SQIVND (reference sequence). The CDR3 coding sequence is TGTGCCAGTACGGGGACCTCGGGTGTACCCCTCCACTCT. This translates into CASTGTSGVPLHS.

This clonotype appeared a few times. The rearrangement links TRBV7-9 to TRBJ1-1, with D possibly being TRBD1 (5 bases). The CDR3 spans 14 residues. V shed 3 bases and J shed 2 bases, with 10 bases lying between them. Germline values: CDR1 SEHNR, CDR2 FQNEAQ (reference sequence). The CDR3 sequence: CASSFLGDNTEAFF. The CDR3 DNA is TGTGCCAGCAGCTTCTTAGGGGACAACACTGAAGCTTTCTTT.

The genes are TRBV29-1 and TRBJ2-7, with 8 bases identical to TRBD2. This CDR3 spans 15 amino acids. Germline V gene data show CDR1 as SQVTM and CDR2 as ANQGSEA. V was clipped by 4 bases and J by 2 bases; unmatched bases: 10. The CDR3 nucleotides are TGCAGCGTTGTGACTAGCGAGCCTTCCACCTACGAGCAGTACTTC. Protein product: CSVVTSEPSTYEQYF.

The chain recombines TRBV5-1 with TRBJ1-2, with D perhaps TRBD1 (5 bases). The CDR3 extends over 12 amino acids. Trimming shortened V by 0 bases and J by 10 bases, and 10 bases separated the two germline ends. In germline, CDR1 is SGHRS, CDR2 YFSETQ. CDR3 in DNA: TGCGCCAGCAGCTTGGCCAGCAGGGACTACACCTTC. This sequence encodes CASSLASRDYTF. Full variable domain (remainder filled in from reference TRBV5-1 and TRBJ1-2): KAGVTQTPRYLIKTRGQQVTLSCSPISGHRSVSWYQQTPGQGLQFLFEYFSETQRNKGNFPGRFSGRQFSNSRSEMNVSTLELGDSALYLCASSLASRDYTFGSGTRLTVV.

This clonotype showed up many times. The chain couples TRBV10-2 to TRBJ1-6; the match to TRBD1 covers 12 bases. V gave up 11 bases and J gave up 8 bases; unmatched junction bases: 10. Germline V CDR1 and CDR2: WSHSY, SAAADI. The CDR3 length is 15 residues. CDR3 loop: CAPGQGAVRDSPLHF. CDR3 DNA: TGCGCCCCGGGACAGGGGGCAGTACGGGATTCACCCCTCCACTTT.

This clonotype was observed a handful of times. This sequence joins TRBV24-1 and TRBJ2-7; no firm D call. V lost 3 bases to trimming and J lost 0 bases, with 5 bases between them. Germline V CDR1 and CDR2: KGHDR, SFDVKD. CDR3 length equals 13 residues. CDR3 residues: CATSDESSYEQYF. The CDR3 DNA is TGTGCCACCAGTGATGAGAGCTCCTACGAGCAGTACTTC.

The gene calls are TRBV7-2 and TRBJ2-7; D is uncertain. The CDR3 totals 12 residues. The germline V gene has CDR1 SGHTA and CDR2 FQGNSA. V was shortened by 5 bases and J by 2 bases, with 7 bases between the two germline ends. The CDR3 protein is CASSPVPYEQYF. Written as DNA, the CDR3 is TGTGCCAGCAGCCCCGTTCCCTACGAGCAGTACTTC.

The rearrangement uses TRBV25-1 and TRBJ1-3; D may be TRBD1 (5 bases). The CDR3 is 16 amino acids. The V and J ends lost 6 bases and 4 bases respectively, with 19 bases between them. CDR1 MGHDK and CDR2 SYGVNS come from the germline V gene. In nucleotides, the CDR3 is TGTGCCAGCAGCCAAGGAGAAGGGGCGCGGGGAAACACCATATATTTT. The encoded protein is CASSQGEGARGNTIYF. Using reference TRBV25-1 and TRBJ1-3 for the parts outside the CDR3, the full variable domain is EADIYQTPRYLVIGTGKKITLECSQTMGHDKMYWYQQDPGMELHLIHYSYGVNSTEKGDLSSESTVSRIRTEHFPLTLESARPSHTSQYLCASSQGEGARGNTIYFGEGSWLTVV.

This clonotype was counted only a few times. In DNA form, the CDR3 reads TGTGCCAGTACCAAGTGGGGGAGTGATGGAGGAAAACTGTTTTTT. Translation: CASTKWGSDGGKLFF. The chain recombines TRBV19 with TRBJ1-4; D perhaps matches TRBD1 (5 bases). In germline, CDR1 is LNHDA, CDR2 SQIVND (reference sequence). This CDR3 has 15 residues. Deletions cut 7 bases from V and 10 bases from J, with 22 bases between.

This clonotype appeared many times. The CDR3: CASSYSGTGGQPQHF. The CDR3 DNA reads as TGTGCCAGCAGTTACTCCGGGACAGGGGGCCAGCCCCAGCATTTT. The V call is TRBV6-2 or TRBV6-3, the J call TRBJ1-5, with 12 bases aligning to TRBD1. The CDR3 totals 15 residues. Losses at the gene ends were 0 bases for V and 7 bases for J; bases not matched to a gene: 1. CDR1 and CDR2 from the germline V gene are MNHEY and SVGEGT.

This clonotype was found a few times. The rearrangement uses TRBV10-3 and TRBJ1-2; unclear D gene. There are 12 residues in the CDR3. Germline CDR1 and CDR2: ENHRY and SYGVKD. CDR3 protein: CANGVLNYGYTF. The CDR3 DNA follows: TGTGCTAACGGGGTTTTGAACTATGGCTACACCTTC.

The chain couples TRBV2 to TRBJ1-1; 7 bases line up with TRBD1. Germline CDR1 reads SNHLY; CDR2 reads FYNNEI. The CDR3 extends over 11 amino acids. J gave up 14 bases and V 9 bases, and 12 bases lay outside the gene matches. The CDR3 bases are TGTGCCAGTCAGGGGGACCTAGGGGGCTTCTTT. This translates into CASQGDLGGFF.

At least ten counts were recorded for this clonotype. V usage is TRBV6-5 and J usage is TRBJ1-2; no definite D call. Germline CDR1 MNHEY, CDR2 SVGAGI. V was pared by 6 bases and J by 8 bases, with 13 bases between. This CDR3 region has 12 residues. This CDR3 reads CASSDLTYGYTF. The DNA of the CDR3 is TGTGCCAGCAGCGATCTCACGTACGGCTACACCTTC.

This clonotype showed up many times. The chain has TRBV2 and TRBJ2-5; D ambiguous. The CDR3 consists of 13 residues. Germline V gene lookup returns CDR1 SNHLY and CDR2 FYNNEI. V dropped 5 bases and J dropped 4 bases, with 11 bases sitting between them. CDR3 loop: CASSSGTPETQYF. CDR3 nucleotides: TGTGCCAGCAGTTCAGGCACACCAGAGACCCAGTACTTC. Drawing the rest from reference TRBV2 and TRBJ2-5, the complete variable domain is EPEVTQTPSHQVTQMGQEVILRCVPISNHLYFYWYRQILGQKVEFLVSFYNNEISEKSEIFDDQFSVERPDGSNFTLKIRSTKLEDSAMYFCASSSGTPETQYFGPGTRLLVL.

There are many counts of this clonotype. The genes are TRBV7-2 and TRBJ2-5; maybe TRBD2 (6 bases). The CDR3 runs to 15 residues. Germline V gene lookup returns CDR1 SGHTA and CDR2 FQGNSA. With 1 base removed from V and 5 bases from J, the gap between germline ends came to 14 bases. This CDR3 is CASSLVHGSVETQYF. CDR3 bases: TGTGCCAGCAGCTTAGTCCACGGGAGTGTGGAGACCCAGTACTTC.